This entry lists 23 T cell receptor beta chains sequenced from one sample in a study of T-cell reconstitution after alpha-beta-depleted transplantation in children. Unique molecular identifiers were used in preparing the TCRbeta library. Each CDR3 protein gets one entry after TCRdb re-called the PCR reads with MiXCR. The sample lists approximately 150,000 distinct CDR3 sequences; 8% to 10% were seen once. The sequenced sample was PBMCs, mostly from graft donor cells, obtained 180 days after TCRalphabeta/CD19-depleted stem cell transplant. Source of these receptors: a female patient between 2 and 10 years old who had a stem cell transplant for congenital amegakaryocytic thrombocytopenia, so the T cells may come from the graft donor.

The chain couples TRBV6-5 to TRBJ2-7; perhaps D is TRBD1 or TRBD2 (5 bases each). Trimming cost V 4 bases and J 7 bases, with 26 bases left between them. The CDR3 contains 17 residues. Germline-derived CDR1 and CDR2 are MNHEY and SVGAGI. This chain's CDR3 is CASSFYFSGARTGEQYF. In nucleotides, the CDR3 is TGTGCCAGCAGTTTCTACTTCTCCGGGGCCCGCACCGGGGAGCAGTACTTC.

The chain is built from TRBV3-1 and TRBJ2-1; D is undetermined. This CDR3 has 15 residues. V shed 0 bases and J shed 7 bases, with 13 bases lying between them. Germline V gene sequence: CDR1 LGHDT, CDR2 YNNKEL (reference sequence). CDR3 in amino acids: CASSQDFALGNEQFF. The DNA for the CDR3 is TGTGCCAGCAGCCAAGATTTCGCACTGGGGAATGAGCAGTTCTTC.

This clonotype was observed a few times. V usage is TRBV6-5 and J usage is TRBJ2-1, with TRBD1 as a possible D gene (5 bases). The germline CDR1 and CDR2 sequences are MNHEY and SVGAGI. The V end was cut by 0 bases, the J end by 4 bases, with 22 bases between. The CDR3 totals 19 residues. The CDR3 DNA sequence: TGTGCCAGCAGTTACTCGAGATCTGGAAGGGGTATCCATTACAATGAGCAGTTCTTC. Its translation is CASSYSRSGRGIHYNEQFF.

This clonotype has only a few counts. The gene calls are TRBV4-1 and TRBJ2-5; the D gene is possibly TRBD1 (6 bases). V lost 5 bases, J lost 2 bases, and 18 bases lay in between. CDR3 length: 16 amino acids. Germline V gene data show CDR1 as MGHRA and CDR2 as YSYEKL. Here the CDR3 DNA reads TGCGCCAGCAGCTTACAACAGGGTATGGGACAAGAGACCCAGTACTTC. It yields the protein CASSLQQGMGQETQYF.

This clonotype was seen ten or more times. This sequence joins TRBV3-1 and TRBJ2-3; 8 bases are a match to TRBD2. V was clipped by 2 bases and J by 1 base; unmatched bases: 5. The CDR3 runs 16 residues. CDR1 is LGHDT and CDR2 is YNNKEL in the germline V gene (reference sequence). The CDR3 spells CASSQWKAGGTDTQYF. The CDR3, as DNA: TGTGCCAGCAGCCAATGGAAAGCGGGGGGCACAGATACGCAGTATTTT.

This clonotype appeared a few times. The rearrangement links TRBV6-1 to TRBJ2-7, with D unclear. With 4 bases removed from V and 0 bases from J, the gap between germline ends came to 7 bases. CDR3 length: 13 residues. Germline loops: CDR1 MNHNS, CDR2 SASEGT. As DNA, the CDR3 is TGTGCCAGCAGTGGTAACTTCTCCTACGAGCAGTACTTC. Amino acids: CASSGNFSYEQYF.

This clonotype has ten or more counts. The chain carries TRBV12-3 or TRBV12-4 and TRBJ2-3; 7 positions match TRBD2. V shed 0 bases, J shed 8 bases, and the junction held 8 bases outside the gene matches. CDR3 length equals 15 residues. CDR3 nucleotide sequence: TGTGCCAGCAGTTTAGCGGGGGGGACCGGTGGTACGCAGTATTTT. This translates into CASSLAGGTGGTQYF.

The genes are TRBV7-2 and TRBJ2-1; 7 positions match TRBD2. The V and J ends lost 6 bases and 0 bases, in that order; junction bases with no gene match: 5. Germline lookup yields CDR1 SGHTA and CDR2 FQGNSA. The CDR3 sequence is 15 residues long. CDR3 region: CASRYSGSSYNEQFF. CDR3 in DNA: TGTGCCAGCAGGTATAGCGGGTCCTCCTACAATGAGCAGTTCTTC. Filled out from reference TRBV7-2 and TRBJ2-1, the complete variable domain reads GAGVSQSPSNKVTEKGKDVELRCDPISGHTALYWYRQSLGQGLEFLIYFQGNSAPDKSGLPSDRFSAERTGGSVSTLTIQRTQQEDSAVYLCASRYSGSSYNEQFFGPGTRLTVL.

A few counts support this clonotype. CDR3 in amino acids: CASSPAQTGYDQPQHF. The CDR3 DNA reads as TGTGCCAGCAGTCCCGCTCAGACAGGGTATGATCAGCCCCAGCATTTT. This sequence joins TRBV28 and TRBJ1-5; 7 bases agree with TRBD1. The CDR3 is 16 amino acids. Germline values: CDR1 MDHEN, CDR2 SYDVKM. Trimming took 5 bases from V and 5 from J; bases not matched to a gene: 12. The full variable domain, in which reference TRBV28 and TRBJ1-5 provide the parts outside the CDR3, is DVKVTQSSRYLVKRTGEKVFLECVQDMDHENMFWYRQDPGLGLRLIYFSYDVKMKEKGDIPEGYSVSREKKERFSLILESASTNQTSMYLCASSPAQTGYDQPQHFGDGTRLSIL.

This clonotype was observed many times. The chain couples TRBV28 to TRBJ1-5; the D gene is possibly TRBD1 (5 bases). Trimming left V 6 bases short and J 1 base short, with 19 bases between. The CDR3 sequence is 17 residues long. The V gene's germline CDR1 is MDHEN and CDR2 SYDVKM. CDR3 region: CASSYPGRGVSNQPQHF. CDR3 nucleotide sequence: TGTGCCAGCAGCTACCCCGGCCGGGGGGTAAGCAATCAGCCCCAGCATTTT.

In its sample, this clonotype was seen many times. The CDR3 nucleotides are TGTGCCAGCAGTGAGTCACGGCCGGGATACCCAACCTACAATGAGCAGTTCTTC. Protein sequence: CASSESRPGYPTYNEQFF. V usage is TRBV25-1 and J usage is TRBJ2-1; the D gene is possibly TRBD2 (5 bases). The V gene's germline CDR1 is MGHDK and CDR2 SYGVNS. The CDR3 has 18 amino acids. V gave up 3 bases and J gave up 2 bases, with 20 bases separating them.

The chain employs TRBV28 and TRBJ2-7; tentative D call: TRBD2 (6 bases). V shed 4 bases and J shed 2 bases, with 12 bases lying between them. The CDR3 sequence is 14 residues long. Germline CDR1 reads MDHEN; CDR2 reads SYDVKM. CDR3 protein: CASSSHLAPYEQYF. The CDR3 bases are TGTGCCAGCAGTTCCCACCTAGCGCCCTACGAGCAGTACTTC.

The genes are TRBV29-1 and TRBJ1-1; possible D gene TRBD1, 5 bases. Trimming stripped 4 bases from V and 4 bases from J, with 13 bases between. Germline CDR1 reads SQVTM; CDR2 reads ANQGSEA. The CDR3 consists of 13 residues. CDR3 DNA: TGCAGCGTTGGACAGCAGGACGCCACTGAAGCTTTCTTT. Its protein is CSVGQQDATEAFF.

This clonotype has at least ten counts. This CDR3 is CATSAGAGGQPQHF. The CDR3 DNA sequence: TGTGCCACCAGCGCCGGGGCTGGGGGACAGCCCCAGCATTTT. The chain employs TRBV15 and TRBJ1-5; a possible D gene is TRBD1 (5 bases). Between the trimmed V and J ends, which lost 5 bases and 7 bases, there was a span of 15 bases. Germline V gene lookup returns CDR1 LNHNV and CDR2 YYDKDF (reference sequence). There are 14 residues in the CDR3.

V is TRBV9 and J is TRBJ2-1, with TRBD2 matching over 7 bases. CDR3 length: 15 residues. Germline V lookup: CDR1 SGDLS, CDR2 YYNGEE. V trimming: 2 bases; J trimming: 6 bases; junction bases outside the gene matches: 8. The CDR3 bases are TGTGCCAGCAGCGTTAGCCTAGCGGAAGCCAATGAGCAGTTCTTC. Its protein product is CASSVSLAEANEQFF.

The chain is built from TRBV12-3 or TRBV12-4 and TRBJ1-5, with D perhaps TRBD1 (5 bases). The V end lost 3 bases, the J end lost 0 bases, and 12 bases lay between the germline ends. The CDR3 sequence is 16 residues long. The CDR3: CASSLRGPYSNQPQHF. The CDR3, as DNA: TGTGCCAGCAGTTTGAGGGGCCCATATAGCAATCAGCCCCAGCATTTT.

This clonotype was seen many times. V gene TRBV9 combines with J gene TRBJ2-5; the D is unclear. CDR3 size: 14 residues. Germline CDR1 is SGDLS and CDR2 is YYNGEE. V was clipped by 0 bases and J by 3 bases, with 9 bases between them. The CDR3 loop reads CASSVGSPKETQYF. The CDR3 DNA reads TGTGCCAGCAGCGTAGGTAGCCCCAAAGAGACCCAGTACTTC.

Many counts were recorded for this clonotype. The rearrangement links TRBV3-1 to TRBJ1-2; TRBD1 agrees at 9 bases. Germline V gene lookup returns CDR1 LGHDT and CDR2 YNNKEL (reference sequence). CDR3 size: 16 residues. V was pared by 4 bases and J by 4 bases, with 10 bases of the junction left unmatched. This CDR3 reads CASSPGTGRDVYGYTF. As DNA, the CDR3 is TGTGCCAGCAGCCCGGGGACAGGGCGCGATGTCTATGGCTACACCTTC.

This clonotype was observed a few times. The chain combines TRBV5-6 with TRBJ1-6; D remains ambiguous. Between the trimmed V and J ends, which lost 3 bases and 10 bases, there was a span of 11 bases. This CDR3 has 13 amino acids. Germline CDR1 is SGHDT and CDR2 is YYEEEE. The CDR3 spells CASSSLSQSPLHF. The CDR3 region has the DNA TGTGCCAGCAGCTCACTGAGCCAATCACCCCTCCACTTT.

In its sample, this clonotype was seen a few times. V and J are TRBV5-1 and TRBJ2-7; D is unresolved. This CDR3 contains 14 residues. V lost 1 base and J lost 2, with 10 bases in between. Germline CDR1 SGHRS, CDR2 YFSETQ. CDR3 coding DNA: TGCGCCAGCAGCTTGCTTCCCCAGCCCTACGAGCAGTACTTC. This translates into CASSLLPQPYEQYF.

Only a few counts were recorded for this clonotype. The chain couples TRBV29-1 to TRBJ2-5; D gene ambiguous. The CDR3 length is 13 residues. V shed 4 bases and J shed 2 bases, with 11 bases lying between them. Germline CDR1 SQVTM, CDR2 ANQGSEA. This chain's CDR3 is CSVGPISQETQYF. The DNA of the CDR3 is TGCAGCGTTGGACCTATTTCTCAAGAGACCCAGTACTTC.

This clonotype was observed many times. The genes are TRBV12-3 or TRBV12-4 and TRBJ2-7; TRBD1 matches at 7 bases. The CDR3 is 15 residues long. J was trimmed by 1 base and V by 6 bases; bases with no gene match: 9. Here the CDR3 DNA reads TGTGCCAGCAGCCCTTCAGGGGGAGTGTCCTACGAGCAGTACTTC. It yields the protein CASSPSGGVSYEQYF.

At least ten counts were recorded for this clonotype. This rearrangement joins TRBV2 to TRBJ1-3; possibly TRBD1 for D (5 bases). Germline V lookup: CDR1 SNHLY, CDR2 FYNNEI. This CDR3 has 13 amino acids. Trimming left V 6 bases short and J 4 bases short, with 10 bases between. The CDR3 reads CASSPGEGNTIYF. In DNA form, the CDR3 reads TGTGCCAGCAGCCCGGGGGAGGGAAACACCATATATTTT.